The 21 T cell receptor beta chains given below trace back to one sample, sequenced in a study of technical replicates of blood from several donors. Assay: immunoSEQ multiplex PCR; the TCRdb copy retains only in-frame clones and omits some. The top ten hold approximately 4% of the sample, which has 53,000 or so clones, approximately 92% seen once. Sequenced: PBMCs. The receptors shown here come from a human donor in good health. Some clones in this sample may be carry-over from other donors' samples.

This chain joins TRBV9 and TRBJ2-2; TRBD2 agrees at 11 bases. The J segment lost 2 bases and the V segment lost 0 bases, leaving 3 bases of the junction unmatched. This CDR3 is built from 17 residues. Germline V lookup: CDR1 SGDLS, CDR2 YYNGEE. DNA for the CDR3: TGTGCCAGCAGCGTAGCTCTAGCGGGGGGCAACACCGGGGAGCTGTTTTTT. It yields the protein CASSVALAGGNTGELFF.

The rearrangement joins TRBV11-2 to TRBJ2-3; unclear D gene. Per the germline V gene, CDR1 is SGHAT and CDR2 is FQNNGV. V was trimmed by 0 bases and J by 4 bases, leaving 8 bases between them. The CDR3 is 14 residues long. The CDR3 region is CASSLDTFPDTQYF. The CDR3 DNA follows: TGTGCCAGCAGCTTAGATACTTTCCCAGATACGCAGTATTTT.

The chain's CDR3 is CAISDRSNTEAFF. The CDR3, as DNA: TGTGCCATCAGTGACAGGTCGAACACTGAAGCTTTCTTT. This chain joins TRBV10-3 and TRBJ1-1, with unresolved D. CDR1 is ENHRY and CDR2 is SYGVKD in the germline V gene. The CDR3 covers 13 residues. Trimming took 3 bases from V and 1 from J, leaving 6 bases between them.

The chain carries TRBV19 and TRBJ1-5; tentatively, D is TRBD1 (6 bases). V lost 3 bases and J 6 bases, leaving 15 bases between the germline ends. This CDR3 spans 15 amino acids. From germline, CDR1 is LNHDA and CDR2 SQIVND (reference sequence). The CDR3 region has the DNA TGTGCCAGTAGTATTGGCCGACAGGCCCCTCAGCCCCAGCATTTT. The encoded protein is CASSIGRQAPQPQHF.

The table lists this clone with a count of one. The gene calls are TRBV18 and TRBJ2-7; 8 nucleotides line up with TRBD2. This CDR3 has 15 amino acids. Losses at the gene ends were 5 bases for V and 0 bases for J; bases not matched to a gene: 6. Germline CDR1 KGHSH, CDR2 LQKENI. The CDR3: CASSSLAGSSYEQYF. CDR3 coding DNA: TGTGCCAGCTCATCTCTAGCGGGTAGCTCCTACGAGCAGTACTTC.

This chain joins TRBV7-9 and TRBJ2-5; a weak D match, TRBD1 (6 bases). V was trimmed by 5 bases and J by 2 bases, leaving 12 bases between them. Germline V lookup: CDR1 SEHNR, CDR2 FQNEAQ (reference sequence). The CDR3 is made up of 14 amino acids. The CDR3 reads CASSIRQEQETQYF. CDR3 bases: TGTGCCAGCAGCATCCGACAGGAGCAAGAGACCCAGTACTTC.

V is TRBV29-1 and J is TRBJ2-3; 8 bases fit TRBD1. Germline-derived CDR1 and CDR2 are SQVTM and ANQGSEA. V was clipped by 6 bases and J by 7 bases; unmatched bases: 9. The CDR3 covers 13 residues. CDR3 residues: CSVPGTGWNTQYF. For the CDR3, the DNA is TGCAGCGTGCCAGGGACAGGTTGGAATACGCAGTATTTT.

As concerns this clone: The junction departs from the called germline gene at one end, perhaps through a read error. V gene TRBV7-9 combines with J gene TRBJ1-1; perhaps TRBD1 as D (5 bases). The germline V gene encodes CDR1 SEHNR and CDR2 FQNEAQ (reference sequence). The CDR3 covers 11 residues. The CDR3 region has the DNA TGTGCCAGCAGCACGACAGTCCTCCCCACTTTT. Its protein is CASSTTVLPTF.

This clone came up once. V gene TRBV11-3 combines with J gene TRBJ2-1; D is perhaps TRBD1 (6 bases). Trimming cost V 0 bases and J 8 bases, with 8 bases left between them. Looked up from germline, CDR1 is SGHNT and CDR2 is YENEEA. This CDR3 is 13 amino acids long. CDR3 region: CASSLDWGHEQFF. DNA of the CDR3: TGTGCCAGCAGCTTAGATTGGGGGCATGAGCAGTTCTTC.

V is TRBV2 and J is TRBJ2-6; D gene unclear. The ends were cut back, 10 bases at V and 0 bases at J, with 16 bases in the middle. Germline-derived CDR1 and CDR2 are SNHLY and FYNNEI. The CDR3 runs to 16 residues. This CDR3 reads CATSGQMPSGANVLTF. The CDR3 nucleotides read TGTGCCACGTCTGGCCAGATGCCCTCTGGGGCCAACGTCCTGACTTTC.

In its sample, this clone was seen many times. DNA for the CDR3: TGTGCCAGCAGCTTGATAGACAGGGCACGGGAGCAGTACTTC. Amino acid sequence: CASSLIDRAREQYF. The gene calls are TRBV5-4 and TRBJ2-7; 7 bases are shared with TRBD1. Per the germline V gene, CDR1 is SGHNT and CDR2 is YYREEE (reference sequence). Trimming removed 1 base from V and 7 bases from J; junction bases left unmatched: 8. The CDR3 sequence is 14 residues long.

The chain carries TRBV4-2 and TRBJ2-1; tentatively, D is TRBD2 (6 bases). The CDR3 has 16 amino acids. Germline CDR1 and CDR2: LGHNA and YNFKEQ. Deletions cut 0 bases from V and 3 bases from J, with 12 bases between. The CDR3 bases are TGTGCCAGCAGCCAAGAGGGGGACTCATTCTACAATGAGCAGTTCTTC. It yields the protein CASSQEGDSFYNEQFF.

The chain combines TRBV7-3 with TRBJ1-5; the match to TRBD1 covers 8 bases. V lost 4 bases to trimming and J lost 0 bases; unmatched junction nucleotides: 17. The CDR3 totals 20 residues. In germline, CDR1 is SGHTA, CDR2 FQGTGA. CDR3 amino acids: CASSYHRGSAPIHSNQPQHF. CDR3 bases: TGTGCCAGCAGCTATCACAGGGGGAGCGCCCCCATTCATAGCAATCAGCCCCAGCATTTT.

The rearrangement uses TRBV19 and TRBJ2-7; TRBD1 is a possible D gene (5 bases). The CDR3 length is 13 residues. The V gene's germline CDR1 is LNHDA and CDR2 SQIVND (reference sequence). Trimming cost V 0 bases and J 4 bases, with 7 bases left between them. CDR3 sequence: CASSIDGAYEQYF. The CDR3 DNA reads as TGTGCCAGTAGTATAGATGGGGCTTACGAGCAGTACTTC.

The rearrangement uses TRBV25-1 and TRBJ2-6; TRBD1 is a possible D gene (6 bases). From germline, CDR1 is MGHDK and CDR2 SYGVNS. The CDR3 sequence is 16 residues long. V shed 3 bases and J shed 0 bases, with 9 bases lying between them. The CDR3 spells CASSDRGTSGANVLTF. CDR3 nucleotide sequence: TGTGCCAGCAGTGACAGGGGAACCTCTGGGGCCAACGTCCTGACTTTC.

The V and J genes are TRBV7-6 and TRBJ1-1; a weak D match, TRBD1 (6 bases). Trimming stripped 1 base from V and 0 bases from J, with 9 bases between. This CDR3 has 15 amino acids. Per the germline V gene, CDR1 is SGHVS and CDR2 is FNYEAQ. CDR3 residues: CASSLEQGMNTEAFF. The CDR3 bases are TGTGCCAGCAGCTTAGAGCAGGGGATGAACACTGAAGCTTTCTTT. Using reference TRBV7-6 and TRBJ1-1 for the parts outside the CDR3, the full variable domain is GAGVSQSPRYKVTKRGQDVALRCDPISGHVSLYWYRQALGQGPEFLTYFNYEAQQDKSGLPNDRFSAERPEGSISTLTIQRTEQRDSAMYRCASSLEQGMNTEAFFGQGTRLTVV.

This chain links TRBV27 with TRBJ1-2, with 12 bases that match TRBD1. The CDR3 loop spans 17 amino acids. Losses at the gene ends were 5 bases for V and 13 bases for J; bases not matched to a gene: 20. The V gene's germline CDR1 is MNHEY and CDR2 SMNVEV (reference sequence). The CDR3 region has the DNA TGTGCCAGCAGTACCACCTTTTCCGGGACAGGGGGCTTCCCGCTCACCTTC. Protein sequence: CASSTTFSGTGGFPLTF.

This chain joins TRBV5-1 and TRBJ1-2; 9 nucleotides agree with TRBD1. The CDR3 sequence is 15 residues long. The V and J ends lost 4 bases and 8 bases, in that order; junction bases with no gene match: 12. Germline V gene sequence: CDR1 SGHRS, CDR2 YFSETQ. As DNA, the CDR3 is TGCGCCAGCAGCCTCACCGCCGACAGGGGGTCGGGCTACACCTTC. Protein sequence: CASSLTADRGSGYTF.

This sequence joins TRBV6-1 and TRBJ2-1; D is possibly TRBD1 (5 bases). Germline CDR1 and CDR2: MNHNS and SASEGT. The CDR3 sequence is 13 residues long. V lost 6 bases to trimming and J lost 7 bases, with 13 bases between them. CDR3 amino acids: CASRKQGNNEQFF. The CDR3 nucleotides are TGTGCCAGCAGGAAGCAGGGAAATAATGAGCAGTTCTTC.

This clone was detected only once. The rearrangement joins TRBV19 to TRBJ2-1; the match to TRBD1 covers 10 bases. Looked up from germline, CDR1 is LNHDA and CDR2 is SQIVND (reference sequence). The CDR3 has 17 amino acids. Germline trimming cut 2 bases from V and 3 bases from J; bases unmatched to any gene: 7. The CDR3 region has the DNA TGTGCCAGTAGTATACTTCAGGGACAGGGGATCTACAATGAGCAGTTCTTC. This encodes CASSILQGQGIYNEQFF.

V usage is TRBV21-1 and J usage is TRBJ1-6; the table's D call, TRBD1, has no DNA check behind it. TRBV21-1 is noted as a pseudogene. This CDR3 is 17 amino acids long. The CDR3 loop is CASRKSYRQGKGKPLHF. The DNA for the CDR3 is TGTGCCAGCAGGAAAAGCTATAGACAGGGAAAGGGAAAACCCCTCCACTTT.